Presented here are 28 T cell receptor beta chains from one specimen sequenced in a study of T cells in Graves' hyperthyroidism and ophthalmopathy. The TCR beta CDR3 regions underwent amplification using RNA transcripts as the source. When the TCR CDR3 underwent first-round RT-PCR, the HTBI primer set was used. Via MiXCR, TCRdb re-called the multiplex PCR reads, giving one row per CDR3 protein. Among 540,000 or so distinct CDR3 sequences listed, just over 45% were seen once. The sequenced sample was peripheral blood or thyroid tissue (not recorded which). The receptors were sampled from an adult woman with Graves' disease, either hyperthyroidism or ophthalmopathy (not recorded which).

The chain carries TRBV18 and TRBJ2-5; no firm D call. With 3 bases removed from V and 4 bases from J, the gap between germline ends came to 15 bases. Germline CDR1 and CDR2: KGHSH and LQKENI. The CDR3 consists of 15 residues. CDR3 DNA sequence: TGTGCCAGCTCACCCGCTCTTTCTAGGGCAGAGACCCAGTACTTC. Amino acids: CASSPALSRAETQYF.

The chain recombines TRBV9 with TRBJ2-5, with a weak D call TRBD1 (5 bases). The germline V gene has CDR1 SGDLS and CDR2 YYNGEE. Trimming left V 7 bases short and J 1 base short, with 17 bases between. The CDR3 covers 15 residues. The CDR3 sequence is CASSPSRASQETQYF. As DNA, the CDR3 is TGTGCCAGCTCACCATCCAGGGCTTCCCAAGAGACCCAGTACTTC. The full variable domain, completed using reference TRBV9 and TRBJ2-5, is DSGVTQTPKHLITATGQRVTLRCSPRSGDLSVYWYQQSLDQGLQFLIQYYNGEERAKGNILERFSAQQFPDLHSELNLSSLELGDSALYFCASSPSRASQETQYFGPGTRLLVL.

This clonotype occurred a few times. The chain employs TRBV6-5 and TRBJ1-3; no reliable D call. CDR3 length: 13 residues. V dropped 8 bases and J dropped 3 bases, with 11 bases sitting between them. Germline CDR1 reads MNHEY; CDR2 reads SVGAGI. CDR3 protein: CASARVYGNTIYF. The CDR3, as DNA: TGTGCCAGCGCAAGGGTGTATGGAAACACCATATATTTT.

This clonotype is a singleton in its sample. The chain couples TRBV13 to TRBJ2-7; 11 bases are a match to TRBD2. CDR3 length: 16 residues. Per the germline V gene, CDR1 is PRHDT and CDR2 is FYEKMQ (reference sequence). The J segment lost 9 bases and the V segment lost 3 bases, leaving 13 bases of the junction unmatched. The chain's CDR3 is CASSFRGTSGLRGQYF. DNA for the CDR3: TGTGCCAGCAGCTTCCGGGGGACTAGCGGACTACGGGGGCAGTACTTC.

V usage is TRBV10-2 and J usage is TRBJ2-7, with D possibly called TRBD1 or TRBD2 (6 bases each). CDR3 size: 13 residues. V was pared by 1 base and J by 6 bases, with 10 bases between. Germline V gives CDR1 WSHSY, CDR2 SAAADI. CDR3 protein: CASSELEGGEQYF. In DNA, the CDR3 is TGCGCCAGCAGTGAGTTGGAGGGGGGCGAGCAGTACTTC.

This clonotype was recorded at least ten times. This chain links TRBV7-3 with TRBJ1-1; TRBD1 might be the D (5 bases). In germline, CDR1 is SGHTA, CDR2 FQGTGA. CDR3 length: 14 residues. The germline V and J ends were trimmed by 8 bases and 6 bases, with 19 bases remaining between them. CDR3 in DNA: TGTGCCAGCGGGAACGGCGGGGCGGTCTCTGAAGCTTTCTTT. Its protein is CASGNGGAVSEAFF.

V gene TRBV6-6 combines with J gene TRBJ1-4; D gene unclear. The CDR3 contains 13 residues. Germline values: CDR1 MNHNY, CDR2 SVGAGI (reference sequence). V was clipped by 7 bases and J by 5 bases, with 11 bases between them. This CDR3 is CASIQTENEKLFF. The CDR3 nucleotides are TGTGCCAGCATCCAAACAGAGAATGAAAAACTGTTTTTT.

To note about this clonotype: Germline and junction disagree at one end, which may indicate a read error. This chain's CDR3 is CASMSAANTGELFF. The CDR3 DNA follows: TGCGCCAGCATGAGTGCCGCGAACACTGGGGAGCTGTTTTTT. The chain recombines TRBV10-2 with TRBJ2-2; D is undetermined. Germline V gene data show CDR1 as WSHSY and CDR2 as SAAADI. The CDR3 sequence is 14 residues long.

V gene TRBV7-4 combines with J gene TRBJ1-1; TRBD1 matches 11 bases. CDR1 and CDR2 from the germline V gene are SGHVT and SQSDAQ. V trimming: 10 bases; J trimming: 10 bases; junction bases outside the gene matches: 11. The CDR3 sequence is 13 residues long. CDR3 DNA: TGTGCCATCACCGGGACAGGGGGTATCGGAGCTTTCTTT. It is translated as CAITGTGGIGAFF.

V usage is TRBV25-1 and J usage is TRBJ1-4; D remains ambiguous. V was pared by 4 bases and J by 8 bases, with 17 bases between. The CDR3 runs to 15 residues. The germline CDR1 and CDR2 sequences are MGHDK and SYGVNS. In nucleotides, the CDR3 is TGTGCCAGCAGTGGCATCCGAGACCACGGGGAAAAACTGTTTTTT. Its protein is CASSGIRDHGEKLFF.

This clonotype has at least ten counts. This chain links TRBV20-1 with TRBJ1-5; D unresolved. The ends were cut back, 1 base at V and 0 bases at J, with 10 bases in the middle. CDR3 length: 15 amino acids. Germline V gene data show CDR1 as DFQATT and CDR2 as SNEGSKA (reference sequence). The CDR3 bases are TGCAGTGCTAGAGTATCCGGTTATAGCAATCAGCCCCAGCATTTT. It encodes CSARVSGYSNQPQHF.

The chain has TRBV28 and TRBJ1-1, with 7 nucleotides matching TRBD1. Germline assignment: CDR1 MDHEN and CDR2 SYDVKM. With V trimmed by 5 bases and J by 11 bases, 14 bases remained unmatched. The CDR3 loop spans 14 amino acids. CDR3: CASSTKGQAPRAFF. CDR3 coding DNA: TGTGCCAGCAGTACCAAAGGACAGGCCCCTAGGGCTTTCTTT.

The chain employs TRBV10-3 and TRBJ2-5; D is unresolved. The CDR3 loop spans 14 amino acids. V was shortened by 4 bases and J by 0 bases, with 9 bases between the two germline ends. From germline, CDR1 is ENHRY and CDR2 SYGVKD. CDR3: CAISAIENQETQYF. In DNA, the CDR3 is TGTGCCATCAGTGCGATTGAAAACCAAGAGACCCAGTACTTC.

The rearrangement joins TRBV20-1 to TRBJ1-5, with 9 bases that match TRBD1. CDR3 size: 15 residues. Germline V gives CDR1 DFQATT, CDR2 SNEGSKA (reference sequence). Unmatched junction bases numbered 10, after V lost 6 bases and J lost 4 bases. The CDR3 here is CSASSEGTGNQPQHF. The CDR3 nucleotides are TGCAGTGCCAGCAGCGAGGGGACAGGGAATCAGCCCCAGCATTTT.

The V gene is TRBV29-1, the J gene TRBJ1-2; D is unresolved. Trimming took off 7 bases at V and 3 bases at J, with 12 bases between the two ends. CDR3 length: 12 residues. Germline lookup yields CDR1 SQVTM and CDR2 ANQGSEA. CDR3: CSAGAAYYGYTF. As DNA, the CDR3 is TGCAGCGCCGGCGCCGCCTACTATGGCTACACCTTC. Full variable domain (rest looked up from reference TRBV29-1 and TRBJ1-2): SAVISQKPSRDICQRGTSLTIQCQVDSQVTMMFWYRQQPGQSLTLIATANQGSEATYESGFVIDKFPISRPNLTFSTLTVSNMSPEDSSIYLCSAGAAYYGYTFGSGTRLTVV.

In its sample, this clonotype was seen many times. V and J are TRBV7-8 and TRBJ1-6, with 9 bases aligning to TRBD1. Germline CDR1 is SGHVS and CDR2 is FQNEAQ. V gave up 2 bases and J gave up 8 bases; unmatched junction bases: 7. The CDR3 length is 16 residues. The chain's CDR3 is CASSLSGTGIDSPLHF. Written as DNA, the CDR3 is TGTGCCAGCAGCTTAAGTGGGACAGGGATTGATTCACCCCTCCACTTT. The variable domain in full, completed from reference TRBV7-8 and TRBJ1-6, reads GAGVSQSPRYKVAKRGQDVALRCDPISGHVSLFWYQQALGQGPEFLTYFQNEAQLDKSGLPSDRFFAERPEGSVSTLKIQRTQQEDSAVYLCASSLSGTGIDSPLHFGNGTRLTVT.

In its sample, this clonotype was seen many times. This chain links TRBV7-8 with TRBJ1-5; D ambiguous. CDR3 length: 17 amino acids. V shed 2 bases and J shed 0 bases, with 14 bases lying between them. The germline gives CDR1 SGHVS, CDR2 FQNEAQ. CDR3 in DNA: TGTGCCAGCAGCTTATTCGGCCAGAAATATAGCAATCAGCCCCAGCATTTT. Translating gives CASSLFGQKYSNQPQHF.

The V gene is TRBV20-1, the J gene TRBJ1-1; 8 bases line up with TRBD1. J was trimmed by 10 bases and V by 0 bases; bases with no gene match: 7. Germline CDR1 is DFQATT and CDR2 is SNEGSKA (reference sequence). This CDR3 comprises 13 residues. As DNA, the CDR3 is TGCAGTGCTAGAGATCGGACAGGGAGGACAGCTTTCTTT. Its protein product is CSARDRTGRTAFF.

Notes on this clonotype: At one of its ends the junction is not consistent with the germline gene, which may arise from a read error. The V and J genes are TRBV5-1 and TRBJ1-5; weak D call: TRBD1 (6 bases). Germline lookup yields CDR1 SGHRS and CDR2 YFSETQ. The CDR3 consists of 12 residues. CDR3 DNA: TGTGCCAGCAGCCAGGGGAGGGGCCCCCAGCATTTT. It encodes CASSQGRGPQHF.

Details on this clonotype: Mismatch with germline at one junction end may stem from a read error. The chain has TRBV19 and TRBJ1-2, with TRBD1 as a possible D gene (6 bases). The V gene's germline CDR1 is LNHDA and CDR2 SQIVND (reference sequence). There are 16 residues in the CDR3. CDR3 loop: CASSQDWGTGTYGYTF. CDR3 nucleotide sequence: TGCGCCAGCAGCCAAGATTGGGGAACAGGGACCTATGGCTACACCTTC.

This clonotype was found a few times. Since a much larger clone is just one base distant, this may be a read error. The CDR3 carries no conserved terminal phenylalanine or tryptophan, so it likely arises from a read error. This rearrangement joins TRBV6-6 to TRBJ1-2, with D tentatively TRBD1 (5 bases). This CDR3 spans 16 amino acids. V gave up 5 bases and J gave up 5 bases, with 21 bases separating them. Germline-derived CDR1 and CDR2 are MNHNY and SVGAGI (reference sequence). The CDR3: CASSEAWTLDTYGYTS. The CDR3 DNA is TGTGCCAGCAGTGAAGCCTGGACACTGGACACTTATGGCTACACCTCC.

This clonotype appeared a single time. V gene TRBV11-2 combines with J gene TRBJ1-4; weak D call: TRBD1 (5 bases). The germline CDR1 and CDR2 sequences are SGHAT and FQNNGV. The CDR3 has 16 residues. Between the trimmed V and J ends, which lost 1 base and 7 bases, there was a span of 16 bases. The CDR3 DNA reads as TGTGCCAGCAGCTTAGGGTTGGCAGGGTGGGGTGAAAAACTGTTTTTT. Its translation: CASSLGLAGWGEKLFF.

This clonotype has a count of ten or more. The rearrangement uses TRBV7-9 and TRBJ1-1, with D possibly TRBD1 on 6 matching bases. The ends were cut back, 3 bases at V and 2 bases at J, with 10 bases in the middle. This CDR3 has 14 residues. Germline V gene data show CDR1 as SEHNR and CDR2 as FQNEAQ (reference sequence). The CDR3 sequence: CASSLDSSNTEAFF. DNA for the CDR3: TGTGCCAGCAGCTTGGACAGCTCAAACACTGAAGCTTTCTTT.

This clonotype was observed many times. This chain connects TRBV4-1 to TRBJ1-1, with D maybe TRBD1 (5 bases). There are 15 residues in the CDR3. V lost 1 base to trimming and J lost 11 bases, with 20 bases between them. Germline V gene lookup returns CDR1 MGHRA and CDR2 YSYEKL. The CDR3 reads CASSQVLGGTAEAFF. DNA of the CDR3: TGCGCCAGCAGCCAAGTCCTCGGCGGGACCGCCGAGGCTTTCTTT.

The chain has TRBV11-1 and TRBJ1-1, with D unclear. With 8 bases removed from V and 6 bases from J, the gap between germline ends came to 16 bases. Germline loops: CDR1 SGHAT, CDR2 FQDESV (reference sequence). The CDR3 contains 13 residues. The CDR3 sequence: CASAAGWFAEAFF. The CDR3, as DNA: TGTGCCAGCGCCGCCGGGTGGTTCGCTGAAGCTTTCTTT.

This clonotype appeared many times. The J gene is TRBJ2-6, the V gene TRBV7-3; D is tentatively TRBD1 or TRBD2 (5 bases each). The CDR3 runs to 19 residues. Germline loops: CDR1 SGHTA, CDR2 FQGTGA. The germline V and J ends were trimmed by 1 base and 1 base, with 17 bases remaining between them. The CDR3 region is CASSLIPYFWGSGANVLTF. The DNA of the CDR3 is TGTGCCAGCAGCTTAATTCCGTATTTTTGGGGGTCTGGGGCCAACGTCCTGACTTTC.

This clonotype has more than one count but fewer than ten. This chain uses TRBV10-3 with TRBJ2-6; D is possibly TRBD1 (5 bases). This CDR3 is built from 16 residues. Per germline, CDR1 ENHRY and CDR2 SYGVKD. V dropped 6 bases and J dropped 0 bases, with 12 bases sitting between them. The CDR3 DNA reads TGTGCCATCAGATCGACACAGGTCTCTGGGGCCAACGTCCTGACTTTC. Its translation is CAIRSTQVSGANVLTF.

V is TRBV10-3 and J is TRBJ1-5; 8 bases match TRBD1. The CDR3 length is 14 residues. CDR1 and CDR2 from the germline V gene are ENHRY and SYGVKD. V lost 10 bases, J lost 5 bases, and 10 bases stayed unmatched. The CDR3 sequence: CASRLDRAHQPQHF. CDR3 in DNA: TGTGCCAGCAGACTGGACAGGGCCCATCAGCCCCAGCATTTT.